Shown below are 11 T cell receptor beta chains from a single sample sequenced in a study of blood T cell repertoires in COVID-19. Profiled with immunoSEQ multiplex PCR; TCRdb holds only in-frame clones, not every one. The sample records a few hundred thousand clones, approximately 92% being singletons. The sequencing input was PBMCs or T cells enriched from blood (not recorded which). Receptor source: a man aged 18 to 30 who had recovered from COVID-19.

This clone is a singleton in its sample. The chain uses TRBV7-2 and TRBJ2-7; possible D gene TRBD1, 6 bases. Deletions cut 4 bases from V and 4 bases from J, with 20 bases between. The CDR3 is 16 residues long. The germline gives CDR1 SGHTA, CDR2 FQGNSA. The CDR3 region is CASSYEVNRDNYEQYF. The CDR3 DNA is TGTGCCAGCAGCTATGAAGTAAACAGGGACAATTACGAGCAGTACTTC.

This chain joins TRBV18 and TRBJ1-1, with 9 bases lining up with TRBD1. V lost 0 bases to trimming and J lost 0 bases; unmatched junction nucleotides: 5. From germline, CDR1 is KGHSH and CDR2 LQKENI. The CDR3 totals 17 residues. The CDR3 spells CASSPPSGQGMNTEAFF. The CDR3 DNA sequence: TGTGCCAGCTCACCACCGTCGGGACAGGGAATGAACACTGAAGCTTTCTTT.

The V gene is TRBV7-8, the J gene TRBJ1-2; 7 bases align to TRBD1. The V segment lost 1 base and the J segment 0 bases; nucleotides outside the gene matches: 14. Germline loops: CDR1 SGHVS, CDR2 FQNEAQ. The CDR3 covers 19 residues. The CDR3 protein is CASSLVGQRQPKANYGYTF. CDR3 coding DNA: TGTGCCAGCAGCTTAGTGGGACAGCGACAGCCCAAAGCTAACTATGGCTACACCTTC.

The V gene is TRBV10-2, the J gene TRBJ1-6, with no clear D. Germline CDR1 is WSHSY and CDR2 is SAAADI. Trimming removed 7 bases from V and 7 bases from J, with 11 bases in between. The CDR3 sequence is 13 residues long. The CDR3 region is CASKQVLNSPLHF. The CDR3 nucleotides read TGCGCCAGCAAGCAAGTTTTAAATTCACCCCTCCACTTT.

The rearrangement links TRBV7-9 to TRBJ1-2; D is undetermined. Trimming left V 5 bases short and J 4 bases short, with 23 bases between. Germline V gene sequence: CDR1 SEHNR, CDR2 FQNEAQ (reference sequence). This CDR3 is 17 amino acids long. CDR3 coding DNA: TGTGCCAGCAGCCACCGGGGTATGAGTAGTTTGGGCTATGGCTACACCTTC. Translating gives CASSHRGMSSLGYGYTF.

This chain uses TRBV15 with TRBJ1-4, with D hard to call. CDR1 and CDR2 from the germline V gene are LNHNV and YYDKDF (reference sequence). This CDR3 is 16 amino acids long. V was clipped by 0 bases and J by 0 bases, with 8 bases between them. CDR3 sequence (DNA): TGTGCCACCAGCAGAGATATCGGTGCAACTAATGAAAAACTGTTTTTT. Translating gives CATSRDIGATNEKLFF. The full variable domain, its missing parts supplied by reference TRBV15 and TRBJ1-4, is DAMVIQNPRYQVTQFGKPVTLSCSQTLNHNVMYWYQQKSSQAPKLLFHYYDKDFNNEADTPDNFQSRRPNTSFCFLDIRSPGLGDTAMYLCATSRDIGATNEKLFFGSGTQLSVL.

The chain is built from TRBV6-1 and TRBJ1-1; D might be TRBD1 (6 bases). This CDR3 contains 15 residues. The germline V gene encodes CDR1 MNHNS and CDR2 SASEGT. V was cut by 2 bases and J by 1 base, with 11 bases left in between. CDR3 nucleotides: TGTGCCAGCAGTGAACGTACGGGACAGAACACTGAAGCTTTCTTT. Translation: CASSERTGQNTEAFF.

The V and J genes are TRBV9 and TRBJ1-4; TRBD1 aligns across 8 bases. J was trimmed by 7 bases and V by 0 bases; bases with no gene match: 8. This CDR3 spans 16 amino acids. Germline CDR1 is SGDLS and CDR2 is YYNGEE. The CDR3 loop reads CASSVGAGGAGEKLFF. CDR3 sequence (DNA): TGTGCCAGCAGCGTAGGGGCAGGGGGCGCTGGTGAAAAACTGTTTTTT.

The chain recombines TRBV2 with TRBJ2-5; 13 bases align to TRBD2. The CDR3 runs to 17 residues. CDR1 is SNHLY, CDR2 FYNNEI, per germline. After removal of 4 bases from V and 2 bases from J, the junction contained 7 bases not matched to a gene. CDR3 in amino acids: CASSGTSGSGIQETQYF. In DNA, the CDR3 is TGTGCCAGCAGTGGGACTAGCGGGAGTGGGATACAAGAGACCCAGTACTTC.

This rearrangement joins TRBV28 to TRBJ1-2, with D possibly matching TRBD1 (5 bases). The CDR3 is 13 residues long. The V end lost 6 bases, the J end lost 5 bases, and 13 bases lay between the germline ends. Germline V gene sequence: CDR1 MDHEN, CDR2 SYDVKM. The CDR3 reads CASSPPPGYGYTF. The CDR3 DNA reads TGTGCCAGCAGCCCCCCCCCAGGGTATGGCTACACCTTC.

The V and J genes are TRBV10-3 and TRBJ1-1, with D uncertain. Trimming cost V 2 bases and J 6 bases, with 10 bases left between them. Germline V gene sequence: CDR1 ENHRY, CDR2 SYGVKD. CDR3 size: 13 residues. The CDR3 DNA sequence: TGTGCCATCAGTGAGCTTCGAGGCCCTGAAGCTTTCTTT. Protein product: CAISELRGPEAFF.